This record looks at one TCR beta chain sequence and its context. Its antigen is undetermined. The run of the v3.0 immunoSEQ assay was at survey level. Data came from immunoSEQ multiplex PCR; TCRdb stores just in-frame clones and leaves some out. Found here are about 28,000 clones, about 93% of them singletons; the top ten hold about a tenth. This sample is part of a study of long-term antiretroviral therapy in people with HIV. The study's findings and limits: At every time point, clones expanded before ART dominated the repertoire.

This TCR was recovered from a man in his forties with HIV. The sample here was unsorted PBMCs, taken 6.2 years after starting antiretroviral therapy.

This chain's CDR3 is CASPWGGSSYNEQFF. As DNA, the CDR3 is TGTGCCAGCCCATGGGGGGGGAGCTCCTACAATGAGCAGTTCTTC. The chain carries TRBV6-5 and TRBJ2-1, with 7 nucleotides matching TRBD2. This CDR3 is 15 amino acids long. The junction had 7 bases not matched to a gene; V was cut back by 8 bases and J by 0 bases. Germline V gene data show CDR1 as MNHEY and CDR2 as SVGAGI.